The clone carrying this T cell receptor beta chain showed up just a few times. Its antigen is undetermined. The length of the CDR3 is 15 residues. Trimming removed 3 bases from V and 5 bases from J; junction bases left unmatched: 4. Germline CDR1 and CDR2: KGHSH and LQKENI. The data originate from a study of spatial heterogeneity in lung cancer. Study-level background: Within tumor regions, the number of TCR transcripts tracked closely with a T cell module score obtained from matched bulk RNA-seq. Raw sequencing reads included, on average, more than nine appearances of each unique TCR and UMI combination. Study results and limitations: Tumoral mutation counts were tracked by counts of expanded intratumoral alpha and beta TCRs. Alpha and beta chain coverage of tumor T cells was estimated at about 7.4% and 14%, respectively.

Described time point: sample taken at primary tumor resection. TCRdb processed the 5' RACE reads anew with MiXCR; each CDR3 protein has one entry. The data hold over 15,000 distinct CDR3 sequences, with about 6.5% observed a single time. The chain uses TRBV18 and TRBJ1-4, with 9 nucleotides matching TRBD1. The clonotype originates from a female donor with early-stage non-small cell lung cancer. Specimen: lung tumor tissue, collected at surgery. The CDR3 bases are TGTGCCAGCTCACCTTCGACAGGGGGAAATGAAAAACTGTTTTTT. As protein: CASSPSTGGNEKLFF.